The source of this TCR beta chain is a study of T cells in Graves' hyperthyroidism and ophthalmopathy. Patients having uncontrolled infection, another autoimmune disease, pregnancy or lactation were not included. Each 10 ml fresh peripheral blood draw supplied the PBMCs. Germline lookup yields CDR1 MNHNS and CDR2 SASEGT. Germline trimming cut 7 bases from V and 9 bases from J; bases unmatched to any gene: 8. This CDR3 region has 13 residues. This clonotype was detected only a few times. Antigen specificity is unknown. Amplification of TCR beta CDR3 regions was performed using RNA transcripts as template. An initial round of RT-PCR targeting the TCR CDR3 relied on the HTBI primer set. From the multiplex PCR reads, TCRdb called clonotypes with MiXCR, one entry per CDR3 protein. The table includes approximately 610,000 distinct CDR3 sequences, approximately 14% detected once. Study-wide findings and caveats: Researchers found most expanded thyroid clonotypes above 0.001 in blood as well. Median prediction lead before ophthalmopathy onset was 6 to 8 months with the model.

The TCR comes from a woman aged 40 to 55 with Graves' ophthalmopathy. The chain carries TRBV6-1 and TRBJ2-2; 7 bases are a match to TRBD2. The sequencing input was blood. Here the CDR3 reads CASTSGGGRELFF. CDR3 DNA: TGTGCCAGCACCTCGGGGGGAGGCCGGGAGCTGTTTTTT.